This TCR beta chain was sequenced in a study of blood T cell repertoires in COVID-19. Looking at the study overall: Samples representing acute and convalescent COVID-19 were sourced from the United States, Italy and Spain. PBMCs, B-cell-depleted T cells, or T cells provided the cDNA or gDNA that made up the material.

V lost 4 bases and J lost 6, with 16 bases in between. In germline, CDR1 is LNHDA, CDR2 SQIVND (reference sequence). The CDR3 loop spans 15 amino acids. In the original processing: For nucleated cells, counts were estimated from reference gene primer amplification. The protocol was immunoSEQ multiplex PCR, while the TCRdb copy is restricted to in-frame clones and leaves out a portion. V, J and clone size were drawn from that table, and D and trimming were deduced from the DNA. The table has 200,000 to 300,000 clones, roughly 84% seen once. The V call is TRBV19, the J call TRBJ1-5, with D perhaps matching TRBD1 (6 bases). This TCR was sampled from a middle-aged man with acute or convalescent COVID-19. Sequenced sample: peripheral blood. The CDR3 DNA reads TGTGCCAGTAGTAGTCTTTTTGGGGGCCCTCAGCCCCAGCATTTT. Translating it yields CASSSLFGGPQPQHF.